The entry below gives a single T cell receptor beta chain sequence along with its context. Some clones are missing from TCRdb's copy, which holds only in-frame ones; the method was immunoSEQ multiplex PCR. The sample holds around 2.1 million clones, 85% to 95% seen once. Naive CD8 cells lacked CD45RO and underwent positive selection for CCR7, leaving out terminally differentiated effector memory CD45RA+ cells. This specimen comes from a study of shared clonotypes between healthy human individuals. The CDR3 totals 15 residues. The rearrangement uses TRBV21-1 and TRBJ2-1; TRBD2, the table's D call, lacks a check against the DNA. TRBV21-1 counts as a pseudogene. The sequence was collected from a man between 18 and 29 years old in good health. Some clones in this sample may be carry-over from other donors' samples. Material for sequencing was naive CD8+ T cells from PBMCs. The CDR3: CASRRKSSVPLWQFF. For the CDR3, the DNA is TGTGCCAGCAGGAGGAAATCTAGCGTACCGCTCTGGCAGTTCTTC.